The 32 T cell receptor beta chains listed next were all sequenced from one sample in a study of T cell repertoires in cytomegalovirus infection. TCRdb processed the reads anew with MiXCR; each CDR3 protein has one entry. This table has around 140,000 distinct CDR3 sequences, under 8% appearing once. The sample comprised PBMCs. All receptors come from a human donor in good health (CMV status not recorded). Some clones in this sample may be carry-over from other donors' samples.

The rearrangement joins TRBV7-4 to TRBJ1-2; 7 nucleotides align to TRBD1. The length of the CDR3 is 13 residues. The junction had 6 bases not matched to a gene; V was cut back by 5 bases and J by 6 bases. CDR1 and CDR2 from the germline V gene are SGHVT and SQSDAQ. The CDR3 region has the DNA TGTGCCAGCAGCCGACAGGGAAGGGATGGCTACACCTTC. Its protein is CASSRQGRDGYTF.

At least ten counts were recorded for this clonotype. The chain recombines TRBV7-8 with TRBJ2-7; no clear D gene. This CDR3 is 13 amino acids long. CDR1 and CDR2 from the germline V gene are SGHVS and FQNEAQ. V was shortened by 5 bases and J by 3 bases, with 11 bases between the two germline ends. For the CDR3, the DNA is TGTGCCAGCAGCACGAACACGATCTACGAGCAGTACTTC. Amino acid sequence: CASSTNTIYEQYF.

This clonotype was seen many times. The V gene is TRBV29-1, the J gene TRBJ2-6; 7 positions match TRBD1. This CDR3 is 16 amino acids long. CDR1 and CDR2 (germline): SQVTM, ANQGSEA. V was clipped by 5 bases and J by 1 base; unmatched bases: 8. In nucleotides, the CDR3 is TGCAGCGTTAGCGACAGGGACAGATCTGGGGCCAACGTCCTGACTTTC. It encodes CSVSDRDRSGANVLTF.

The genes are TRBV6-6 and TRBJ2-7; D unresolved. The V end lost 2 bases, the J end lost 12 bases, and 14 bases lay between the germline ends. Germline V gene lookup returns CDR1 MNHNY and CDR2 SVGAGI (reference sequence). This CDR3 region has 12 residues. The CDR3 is CASSYGVTDAYF. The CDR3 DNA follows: TGTGCCAGCAGTTACGGCGTCACCGACGCGTACTTC.

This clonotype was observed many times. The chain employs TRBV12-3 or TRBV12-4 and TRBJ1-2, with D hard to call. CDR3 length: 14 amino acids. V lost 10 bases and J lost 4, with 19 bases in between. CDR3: CATAYGLSIYGYTF. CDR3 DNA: TGTGCCACCGCGTATGGACTCTCTATCTATGGCTACACCTTC.

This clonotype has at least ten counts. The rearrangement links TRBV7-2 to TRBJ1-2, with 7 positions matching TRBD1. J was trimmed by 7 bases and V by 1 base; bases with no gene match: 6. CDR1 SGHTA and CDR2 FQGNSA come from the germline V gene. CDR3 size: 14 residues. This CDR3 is CASSLGEGASGYTF. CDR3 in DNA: TGTGCCAGCAGCTTAGGGGAGGGGGCAAGTGGCTACACCTTC.

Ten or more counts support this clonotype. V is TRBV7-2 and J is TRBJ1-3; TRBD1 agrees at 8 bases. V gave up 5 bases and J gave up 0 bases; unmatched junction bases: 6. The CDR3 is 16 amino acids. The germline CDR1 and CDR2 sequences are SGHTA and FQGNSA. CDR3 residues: CASSTRDRTSGNTIYF. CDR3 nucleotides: TGTGCCAGCAGCACCAGGGACAGGACCTCTGGAAACACCATATATTTT.

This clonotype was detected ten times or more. For the CDR3, the DNA is TGTGCCAGCAGAGCTCAACTGGACGAGGCGGGAAAGTACTTC. This codes for CASRAQLDEAGKYF. The chain uses TRBV2 and TRBJ2-7; tentatively, D is TRBD2 (6 bases). CDR1 SNHLY and CDR2 FYNNEI come from the germline V gene. There are 14 residues in the CDR3. Trimming took 6 bases from V and 11 from J, leaving 23 bases between them.

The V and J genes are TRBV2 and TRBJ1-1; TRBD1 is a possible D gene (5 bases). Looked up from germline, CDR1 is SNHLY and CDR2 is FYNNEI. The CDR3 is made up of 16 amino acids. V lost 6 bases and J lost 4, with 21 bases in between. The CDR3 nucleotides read TGTGCCAGCAGCGGACATCCCAGGCAGGGTGGCACTGAAGCTTTCTTT. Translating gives CASSGHPRQGGTEAFF.

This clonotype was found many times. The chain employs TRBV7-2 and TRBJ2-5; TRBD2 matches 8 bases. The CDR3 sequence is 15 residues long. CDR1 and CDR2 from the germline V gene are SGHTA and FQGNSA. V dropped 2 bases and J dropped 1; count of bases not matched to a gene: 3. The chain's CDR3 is CASSLSGGLQETQYF. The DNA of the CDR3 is TGTGCCAGCAGCTTAAGCGGGGGCCTCCAAGAGACCCAGTACTTC.

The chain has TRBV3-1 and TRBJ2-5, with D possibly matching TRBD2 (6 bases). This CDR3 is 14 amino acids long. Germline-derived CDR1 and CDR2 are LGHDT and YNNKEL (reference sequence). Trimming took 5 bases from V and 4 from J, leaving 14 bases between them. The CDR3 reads CASSYLAGRETQYF. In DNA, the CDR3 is TGTGCCAGCAGCTACTTGGCGGGGAGAGAGACCCAGTACTTC.

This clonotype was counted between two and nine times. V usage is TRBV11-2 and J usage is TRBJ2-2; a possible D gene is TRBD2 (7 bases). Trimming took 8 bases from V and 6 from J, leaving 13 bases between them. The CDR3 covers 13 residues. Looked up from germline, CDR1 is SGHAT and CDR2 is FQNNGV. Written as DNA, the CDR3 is TGTGCCAGCGGGTGGGGGGGGCCCGGGGAGCTGTTTTTT. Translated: CASGWGGPGELFF.

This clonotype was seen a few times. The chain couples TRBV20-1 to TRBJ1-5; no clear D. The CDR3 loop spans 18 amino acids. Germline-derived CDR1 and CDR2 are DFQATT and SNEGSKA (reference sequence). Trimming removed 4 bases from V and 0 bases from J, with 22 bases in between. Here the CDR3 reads CSAIRQVSVVSSNQPQHF. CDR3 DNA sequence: TGCAGTGCTATTCGACAAGTATCCGTCGTTAGTAGCAATCAGCCCCAGCATTTT.

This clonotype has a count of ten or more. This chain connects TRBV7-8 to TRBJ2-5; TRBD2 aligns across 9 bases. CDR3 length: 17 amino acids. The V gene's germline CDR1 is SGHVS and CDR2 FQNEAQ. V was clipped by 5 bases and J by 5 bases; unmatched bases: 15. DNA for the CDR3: TGTGCCAGCAGCCTAGGGCTAGCGGGGCCCCGGGGGGAGACCCAGTACTTC. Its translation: CASSLGLAGPRGETQYF.

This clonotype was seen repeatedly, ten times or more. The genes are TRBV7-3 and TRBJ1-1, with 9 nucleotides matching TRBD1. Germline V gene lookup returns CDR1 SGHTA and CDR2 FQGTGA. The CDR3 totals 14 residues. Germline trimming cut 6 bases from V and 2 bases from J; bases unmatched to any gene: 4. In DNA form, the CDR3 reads TGTGCCAGCAGTCCGGGACAGGGTAACACTGAAGCTTTCTTT. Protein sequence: CASSPGQGNTEAFF.

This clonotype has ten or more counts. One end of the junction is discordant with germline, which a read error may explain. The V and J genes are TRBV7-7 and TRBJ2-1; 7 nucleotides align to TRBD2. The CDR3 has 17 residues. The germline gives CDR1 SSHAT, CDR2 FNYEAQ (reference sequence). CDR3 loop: CASSPGGRLSSYNEQFF. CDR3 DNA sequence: TGTGCTAGCAGCCCCGGGGGGAGACTGAGCTCCTACAATGAGCAGTTCTTC.

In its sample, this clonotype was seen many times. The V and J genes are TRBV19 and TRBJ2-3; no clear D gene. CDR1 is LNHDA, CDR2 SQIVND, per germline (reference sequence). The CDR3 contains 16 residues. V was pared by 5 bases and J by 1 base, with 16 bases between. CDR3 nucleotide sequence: TGTGCCAGTAGTGTCGACCGAGGTCCGCGCACAGATACGCAGTATTTT. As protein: CASSVDRGPRTDTQYF. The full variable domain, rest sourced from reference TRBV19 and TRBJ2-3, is DGGITQSPKYLFRKEGQNVTLSCEQNLNHDAMYWYRQDPGQGLRLIYYSQIVNDFQKGDIAEGYSVSREKKESFPLTVTSAQKNPTAFYLCASSVDRGPRTDTQYFGPGTRLTVL.

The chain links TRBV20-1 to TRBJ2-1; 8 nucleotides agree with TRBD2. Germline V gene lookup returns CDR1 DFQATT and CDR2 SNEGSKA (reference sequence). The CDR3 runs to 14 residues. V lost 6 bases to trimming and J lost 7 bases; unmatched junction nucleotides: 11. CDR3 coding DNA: TGCAGTGCCGATCGGGCGGGGGGCCCGAATGAGCAGTTCTTC. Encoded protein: CSADRAGGPNEQFF.

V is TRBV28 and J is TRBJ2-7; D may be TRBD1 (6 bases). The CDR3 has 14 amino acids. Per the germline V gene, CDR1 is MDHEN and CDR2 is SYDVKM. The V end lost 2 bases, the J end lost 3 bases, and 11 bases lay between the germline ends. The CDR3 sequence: CASSLPSTGYEQYF. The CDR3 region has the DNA TGTGCCAGCAGTTTACCCTCGACAGGCTACGAGCAGTACTTC.

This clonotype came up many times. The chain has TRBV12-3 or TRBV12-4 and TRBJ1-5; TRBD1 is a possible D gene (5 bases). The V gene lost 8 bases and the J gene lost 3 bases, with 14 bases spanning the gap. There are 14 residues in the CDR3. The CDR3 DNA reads TGTGCCAGCGGCCTGTGGGGCGTCAATCAGCCCCAGCATTTT. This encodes CASGLWGVNQPQHF.

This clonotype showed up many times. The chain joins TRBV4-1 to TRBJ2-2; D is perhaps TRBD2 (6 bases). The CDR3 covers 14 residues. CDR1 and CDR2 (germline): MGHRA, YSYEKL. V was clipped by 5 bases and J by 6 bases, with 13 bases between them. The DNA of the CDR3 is TGCGCCAGCAGCGTTGGACTACCTCCCGGGGAGCTGTTTTTT. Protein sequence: CASSVGLPPGELFF.

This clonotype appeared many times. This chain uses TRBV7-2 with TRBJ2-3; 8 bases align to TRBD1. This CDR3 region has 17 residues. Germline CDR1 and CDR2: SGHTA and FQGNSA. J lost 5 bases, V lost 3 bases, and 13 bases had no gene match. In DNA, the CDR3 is TGTGCCAGCAGCTTTCGACCTAGGACAGGGCTAGGAGATACGCAGTATTTT. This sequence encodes CASSFRPRTGLGDTQYF.

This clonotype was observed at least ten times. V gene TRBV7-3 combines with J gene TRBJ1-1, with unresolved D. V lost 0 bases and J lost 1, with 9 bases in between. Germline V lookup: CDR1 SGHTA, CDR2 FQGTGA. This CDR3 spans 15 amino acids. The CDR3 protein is CASSLTGSGNTEAFF. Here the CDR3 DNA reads TGTGCCAGCAGCTTAACGGGGAGCGGGAACACTGAAGCTTTCTTT.

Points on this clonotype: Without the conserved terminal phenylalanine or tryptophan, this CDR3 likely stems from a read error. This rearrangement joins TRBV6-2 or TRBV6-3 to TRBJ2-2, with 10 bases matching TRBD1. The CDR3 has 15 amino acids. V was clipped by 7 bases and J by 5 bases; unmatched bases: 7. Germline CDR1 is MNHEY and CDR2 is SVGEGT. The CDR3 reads CASKIGTGVTGELFC. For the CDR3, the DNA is TGTGCCAGCAAAATCGGGACAGGGGTAACCGGGGAGCTGTTTTGT.

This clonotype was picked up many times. CDR3 amino acids: CASSPGEKLYGYTF. As DNA, the CDR3 is TGTGCCAGCAGCCCAGGGGAGAAGTTGTATGGCTACACCTTC. V and J are TRBV7-2 and TRBJ1-2, with D possibly being TRBD1 (6 bases). The ends were cut back, 5 bases at V and 5 bases at J, with 15 bases in the middle. Germline V lookup: CDR1 SGHTA, CDR2 FQGNSA. CDR3 length equals 14 residues. Looking up the rest from reference TRBV7-2 and TRBJ1-2 gives the full variable domain: GAGVSQSPSNKVTEKGKDVELRCDPISGHTALYWYRQSLGQGLEFLIYFQGNSAPDKSGLPSDRFSAERTGGSVSTLTIQRTQQEDSAVYLCASSPGEKLYGYTFGSGTRLTVV.

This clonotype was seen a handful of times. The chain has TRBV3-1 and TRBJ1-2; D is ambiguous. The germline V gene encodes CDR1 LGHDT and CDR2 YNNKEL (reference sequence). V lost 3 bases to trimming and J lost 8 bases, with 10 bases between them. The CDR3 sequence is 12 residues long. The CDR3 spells CASSHRTGGYTF. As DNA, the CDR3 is TGTGCCAGCAGCCACAGGACCGGCGGCTACACCTTC.

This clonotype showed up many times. Written as DNA, the CDR3 is TGCAGTGCTAGAGATTACAAAGGGGTTCGAGAAGCTTTCTTT. Translation: CSARDYKGVREAFF. V usage is TRBV20-1 and J usage is TRBJ1-1, with D possibly matching TRBD1 (5 bases). V lost 0 bases, J lost 8 bases, and 16 bases lay in between. The CDR3 is 14 amino acids. Germline CDR1 reads DFQATT; CDR2 reads SNEGSKA (reference sequence).

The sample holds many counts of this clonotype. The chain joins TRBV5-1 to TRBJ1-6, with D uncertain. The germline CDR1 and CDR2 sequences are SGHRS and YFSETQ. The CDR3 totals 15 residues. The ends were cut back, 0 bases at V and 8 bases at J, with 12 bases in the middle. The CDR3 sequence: CASSLAGATDSPLHF. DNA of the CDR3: TGCGCCAGCAGCTTGGCGGGAGCAACGGATTCACCCCTCCACTTT.

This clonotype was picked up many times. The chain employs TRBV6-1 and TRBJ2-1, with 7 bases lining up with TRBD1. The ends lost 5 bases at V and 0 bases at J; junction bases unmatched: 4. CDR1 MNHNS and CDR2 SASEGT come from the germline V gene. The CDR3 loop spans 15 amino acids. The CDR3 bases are TGTGCCAGCAGTACGACAGGGATCTCCTACAATGAGCAGTTCTTC. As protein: CASSTTGISYNEQFF.

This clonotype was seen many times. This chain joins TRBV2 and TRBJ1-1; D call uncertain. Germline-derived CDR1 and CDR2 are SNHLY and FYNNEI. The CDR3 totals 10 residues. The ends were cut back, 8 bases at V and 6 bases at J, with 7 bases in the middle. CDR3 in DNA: TGTGCCAGCGTGGACCCTGAAGCTTTCTTT. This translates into CASVDPEAFF.

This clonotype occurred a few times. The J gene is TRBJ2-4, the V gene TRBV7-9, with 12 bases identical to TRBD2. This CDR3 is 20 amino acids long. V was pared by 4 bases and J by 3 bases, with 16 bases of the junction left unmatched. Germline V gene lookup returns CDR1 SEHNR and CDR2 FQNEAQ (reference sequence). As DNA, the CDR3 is TGTGCCAGCAGCTCAGCCCTATCGAGGACTAGCGGGGAAGTCAAAAACATTCAGTACTTC. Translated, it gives CASSSALSRTSGEVKNIQYF.

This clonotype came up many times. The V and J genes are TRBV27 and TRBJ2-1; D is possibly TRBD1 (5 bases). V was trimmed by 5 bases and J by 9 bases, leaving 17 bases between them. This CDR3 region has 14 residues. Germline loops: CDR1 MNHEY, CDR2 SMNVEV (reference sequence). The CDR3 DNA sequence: TGTGCCAGCAGTCAGGGAAATGGTGGCGGTGAGCAGTTCTTC. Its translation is CASSQGNGGGEQFF.